This TCR beta chain was observed in a study of cytomegalovirus exposure and HLA in healthy donors. Germline V gene sequence: CDR1 SGDLS, CDR2 YYNGEE. The CDR3 spans 13 residues. Trimming removed 3 bases from V and 4 bases from J, with 10 bases in between. Regarding this clone: The antigen is not known.

With 60 Vbeta and 13 Jbeta primers, the PCR was carried out. Only in-frame clones appear in the TCRdb table, and some are missing; sequencing was by immunoSEQ multiplex PCR. The repertoire includes 100,000 to 150,000 clones, around three quarters of them detected once, and 8.9% sits in the top ten. Study-wide results and limits: For TCR beta chains, V- and J-gene trimming was later linked to a missense DCLRE1C variant.

At sampling all donors were nominally healthy, likely with unrecorded immune exposures. The sequencing sample was made of PBMCs. This sequence originates from a man under 40 in good health and CMV-seropositive. The chain joins TRBV9 to TRBJ1-1; a weak D match, TRBD1 (5 bases). The CDR3 DNA reads as TGTGCCAGCAGCGGGGGGGGACGCACTGAAGCTTTCTTT. This sequence encodes CASSGGGRTEAFF.